This entry lists 5 T cell receptor beta chains sequenced from one sample in a study of T cell clonality in common variable immunodeficiency. General study points: Fewer deletions and N-nucleotide insertions were reportedly seen in common variable immunodeficiency TCR beta sequences.

Antigen specificity for these receptors is unknown. Produced via immunoSEQ multiplex PCR; TCRdb's table is partial and in-frame only. Recorded here are fewer than 30,000 clones, none singletons. Sample: peripheral blood mononuclear cells. The receptors originated from a human donor with common variable immunodeficiency.

For this clone: The CDR3 is cut off 3 residues early in the read; its end comes from the germline J gene. The V gene is TRBV7-2, the J gene TRBJ2-5; D might be TRBD2 (6 bases). V was clipped by 0 bases and J by 0 bases, with 11 bases between them. The germline gives CDR1 SGHTA, CDR2 FQGNSA. The CDR3 has 16 residues. The CDR3 loop is CASSLARASDQETQYF. Partial CDR3 DNA: TGTGCCAGCAGCTTAGCTAGGGCTAGCGACCAAGAGACC.

This clone was detected only a few times. The read ends 3 residues shy of where the CDR3 ends; the end is completed using the germline J gene. The J gene is TRBJ2-7, the V gene TRBV20-1; 11 nucleotides align to TRBD2. V lost 1 base to trimming and J lost 4 bases; unmatched junction nucleotides: 3. The CDR3 extends over 14 amino acids. Germline CDR1 and CDR2: DFQATT and SNEGSKA (reference sequence). CDR3 bases read: TGCAGTGCTAGAGGCCTAGCGGGAGGTTACGAG. This codes for CSARGLAGGYE. The full CDR3 is CSARGLAGGYEQYF.

This clone was found a few times. The CDR3 end lies 3 residues beyond the end of the read and is filled in from the germline J gene. V and J are TRBV2 and TRBJ2-7, with TRBD1 as a possible D gene (5 bases). The CDR3 has 14 amino acids. V shed 2 bases and J shed 3 bases, with 11 bases lying between them. The germline CDR1 and CDR2 sequences are SNHLY and FYNNEI. The DNA read from the CDR3 is TGTGCCAGCAGTGAACTTAGACAGAGCTACGAG. It yields the protein CASSELRQSYE. The CDR3 as a whole reads CASSELRQSYEQYF.

This clone was picked up a small number of times. The read ends 3 residues before the CDR3 terminus; that terminus is restored from the germline J gene. V and J are TRBV7-2 and TRBJ2-7; perhaps TRBD2 as D (6 bases). Trimming took 5 bases from V and 2 from J, leaving 10 bases between them. This CDR3 is 13 amino acids long. CDR1 and CDR2 from the germline V gene are SGHTA and FQGNSA. CDR3 amino acids: CASSPAGPYEQYF. Incomplete CDR3 DNA: TGTGCCAGCAGCCCAGCGGGTCCCTACGAG. The full variable domain, completed using reference TRBV7-2 and TRBJ2-7, is GAGVSQSPSNKVTEKGKDVELRCDPISGHTALYWYRQSLGQGLEFLIYFQGNSAPDKSGLPSDRFSAERTGGSVSTLTIQRTQQEDSAVYLCASSPAGPYEQYFGPGTRLTVT.

This clone was counted ten times or more. The CDR3 sequence is CASSPVAGNNYGYTF. CDR3 bases read: TGTGCCAGCTCACCGGTGGCAGGGAATAACTATGGC. The V gene is TRBV18, the J gene TRBJ1-2; TRBD1 might be the D (5 bases). The read ends 3 residues early relative to the CDR3; the germline J gene fills the gap. Trimming stripped 3 bases from V and 1 base from J, with 12 bases between. Germline V CDR1 and CDR2: KGHSH, LQKENI. The CDR3 covers 15 residues.